A single sample is the source of the 24 T cell receptor beta chains below, sequenced in a study of cytomegalovirus exposure and HLA in healthy donors. PCR was performed using 60 Vbeta and 13 Jbeta primers. The assay was immunoSEQ multiplex PCR, and TCRdb's table has in-frame clones only and misses some. The table lists around 120,000 clones, roughly 80% of them singletons. The sequenced sample was PBMCs. Receptors originate from a man aged 25-40 years in good health and CMV-seronegative.

This clone appeared a single time. The gene calls are TRBV5-1 and TRBJ1-2; unclear D gene. This CDR3 contains 15 residues. Trimming shortened V by 0 bases and J by 5 bases, and 14 bases separated the two germline ends. In germline, CDR1 is SGHRS, CDR2 YFSETQ. CDR3 amino acids: CASSLGPEISYGYTF. CDR3 DNA: TGCGCCAGCAGCTTGGGCCCTGAAATTAGTTATGGCTACACCTTC.

This clone was found a few times. The V gene is TRBV19, the J gene TRBJ2-7, with D perhaps TRBD1 (5 bases). The CDR3 is made up of 14 amino acids. Germline values: CDR1 LNHDA, CDR2 SQIVND (reference sequence). Trimming left V 4 bases short and J 0 bases short, with 10 bases between. The CDR3 DNA reads TGTGCCAGTAGTAGAGGAGACAGCTCCTACGAGCAGTACTTC. As protein: CASSRGDSSYEQYF.

The rearrangement uses TRBV28 and TRBJ1-2; perhaps TRBD1 as D (6 bases). The CDR3 is made up of 15 amino acids. Trimming removed 3 bases at V and 4 bases at J, with 15 bases between. Germline V CDR1 and CDR2: MDHEN, SYDVKM. CDR3 in amino acids: CASSFDRTDFYGYTF. The CDR3 DNA sequence: TGTGCCAGCAGTTTTGATCGGACAGACTTCTATGGCTACACCTTC.

The chain recombines TRBV27 with TRBJ2-7, with 8 bases lining up with TRBD1. The J segment lost 6 bases and the V segment lost 6 bases, leaving 7 bases of the junction unmatched. Germline CDR1 and CDR2: MNHEY and SMNVEV (reference sequence). CDR3 size: 13 residues. The CDR3: CASSLRTGTEQYF. The CDR3 coding sequence is TGTGCCAGCAGCCTAAGGACAGGGACCGAGCAGTACTTC.

The chain joins TRBV10-3 to TRBJ2-1; 11 positions agree with TRBD2. The CDR3 is made up of 15 amino acids. Looked up from germline, CDR1 is ENHRY and CDR2 is SYGVKD. The junction had 5 bases not matched to a gene; V was cut back by 3 bases and J by 7 bases. In DNA form, the CDR3 reads TGTGCCATCAGTGAAGTTCTAGCGGGGGGTAATGAGCAGTTCTTC. Its translation: CAISEVLAGGNEQFF.

The chain uses TRBV29-1 and TRBJ2-7; TRBD1 might be the D (7 bases). Germline CDR1 is SQVTM and CDR2 is ANQGSEA. The CDR3 loop spans 14 amino acids. V was trimmed by 6 bases and J by 3 bases, leaving 18 bases between them. CDR3 sequence (DNA): TGCAGCGTCGGGGGCCAGGGGGGCCTCTACGAGCAGTACTTC. Protein product: CSVGGQGGLYEQYF.

This chain uses TRBV7-2 with TRBJ1-2, with TRBD1 as a possible D gene (5 bases). The V and J ends lost 3 bases and 6 bases respectively, with 11 bases between them. This CDR3 contains 13 residues. Germline V gene sequence: CDR1 SGHTA, CDR2 FQGNSA. The CDR3 loop reads CASSFGQGDGYTF. CDR3 nucleotides: TGTGCCAGCAGCTTCGGACAAGGAGATGGCTACACCTTC. Full variable domain (outside the CDR3, taken from reference TRBV7-2 and TRBJ1-2): GAGVSQSPSNKVTEKGKDVELRCDPISGHTALYWYRQSLGQGLEFLIYFQGNSAPDKSGLPSDRFSAERTGGSVSTLTIQRTQQEDSAVYLCASSFGQGDGYTFGSGTRLTVV.

This clone was seen only once. The V call is TRBV6-5, the J call TRBJ1-3; D is perhaps TRBD1 (6 bases). The CDR3 extends over 15 amino acids. In germline, CDR1 is MNHEY, CDR2 SVGAGI. V shed 5 bases and J shed 8 bases, with 19 bases lying between them. Here the CDR3 reads CASSVTTGLRDTIYF. In nucleotides, the CDR3 is TGTGCCAGCAGTGTAACGACAGGTCTTCGGGACACCATATATTTT.

V gene TRBV10-3 combines with J gene TRBJ2-1, with a tentative D call TRBD1 (5 bases). The CDR3 is made up of 12 amino acids. Trimming took off 7 bases at V and 6 bases at J, with 10 bases between the two ends. Germline CDR1 is ENHRY and CDR2 is SYGVKD. The CDR3 nucleotides are TGTGCCATCAACCAGGGATCCAATGAGCAGTTCTTC. It yields the protein CAINQGSNEQFF.

This clone came up once. This chain joins TRBV19 and TRBJ2-3; 10 nucleotides line up with TRBD2. After removal of 4 bases from V and 3 bases from J, the junction contained 4 bases not matched to a gene. The germline V gene encodes CDR1 LNHDA and CDR2 SQIVND (reference sequence). The CDR3 covers 15 residues. The CDR3 region has the DNA TGTGCCAGTAGTAGAAGCGGGAGGGGTACAGATACGCAGTATTTT. It translates to CASSRSGRGTDTQYF.

This clone was seen a single time. This sequence joins TRBV18 and TRBJ1-5; possible D gene TRBD1, 6 bases. This CDR3 is 15 amino acids long. The V gene's germline CDR1 is KGHSH and CDR2 LQKENI. V was trimmed by 6 bases and J by 1 base, leaving 13 bases between them. CDR3 amino acids: CASSSGTQSNQPQHF. CDR3 coding DNA: TGTGCCAGCTCGTCCGGGACACAAAGCAATCAGCCCCAGCATTTT.

The V and J genes are TRBV27 and TRBJ2-7, with 7 bases identical to TRBD1. Germline loops: CDR1 MNHEY, CDR2 SMNVEV (reference sequence). The CDR3 totals 14 residues. Germline trimming cut 3 bases from V and 6 bases from J; bases unmatched to any gene: 8. This CDR3 is CASSFTGAASEQYF. CDR3 nucleotides: TGTGCCAGCAGTTTTACAGGGGCGGCCAGCGAGCAGTACTTC.

This clone showed up just a few times. This chain uses TRBV7-9 with TRBJ2-5; TRBD2 matches at 13 bases. Per germline, CDR1 SEHNR and CDR2 FQNEAQ (reference sequence). Losses at the gene ends were 8 bases for V and 8 bases for J; bases not matched to a gene: 8. The CDR3 has 14 residues. The CDR3 DNA sequence: TGTGCCAGCTTAGGACTAGCGGGAGTGGGCACCCAGTACTTC. Protein product: CASLGLAGVGTQYF.

CDR3 bases: TGTGCCAGCAGCCAGGACAGGGGCGTCGGGAATTCACCCCTCCACTTT. Encoded protein: CASSQDRGVGNSPLHF. The V call is TRBV7-9, the J call TRBJ1-6; TRBD1 aligns across 9 bases. With 5 bases clipped from V and 7 bases from J, the junction kept 9 bases outside the gene matches. Germline CDR1 reads SEHNR; CDR2 reads FQNEAQ (reference sequence). The CDR3 covers 16 residues. The full variable domain, in which reference TRBV7-9 and TRBJ1-6 provide the parts outside the CDR3, is DTGVSQNPRHKITKRGQNVTFRCDPISEHNRLYWYRQTLGQGPEFLTYFQNEAQLEKSRLLSDRFSAERPKGSFSTLEIQRTEQGDSAMYLCASSQDRGVGNSPLHFGNGTRLTVT.

The V call is TRBV29-1, the J call TRBJ2-1; 11 bases align to TRBD2. V lost 5 bases, J lost 4 bases, and 4 bases stayed unmatched. Germline CDR1 SQVTM, CDR2 ANQGSEA. This CDR3 has 14 amino acids. For the CDR3, the DNA is TGCAGCGTTAAGAGACTAGCGGGGTACAATGAGCAGTTCTTC. This translates into CSVKRLAGYNEQFF.

The genes are TRBV7-9 and TRBJ1-2, with D possibly TRBD1 on 6 matching bases. The V gene's germline CDR1 is SEHNR and CDR2 FQNEAQ (reference sequence). This CDR3 has 13 amino acids. V was clipped by 10 bases and J by 6 bases, with 18 bases between them. In DNA form, the CDR3 reads TGTGCCACCGCCAGGTCAGGGGCGGATGGCTACACCTTC. This sequence encodes CATARSGADGYTF.

The V gene is TRBV11-3, the J gene TRBJ2-5; TRBD1 matches at 8 bases. Germline assignment: CDR1 SGHNT and CDR2 YENEEA. The CDR3 sequence is 15 residues long. The trim removed 6 bases at V and 3 bases at J, leaving 9 bases unmatched. CDR3 bases: TGTGCCAGCAGTTCAGGACAGGGCGATAAAGAGACCCAGTACTTC. This gives the protein CASSSGQGDKETQYF.

This sequence joins TRBV18 and TRBJ1-1, with D perhaps TRBD1 (5 bases). The V end lost 5 bases, the J end lost 3 bases, and 10 bases lay between the germline ends. Germline lookup yields CDR1 KGHSH and CDR2 LQKENI. The CDR3 runs to 13 residues. The CDR3 here is CASSERGDTEAFF. The CDR3 DNA sequence: TGTGCCAGCTCAGAAAGGGGCGACACTGAAGCTTTCTTT.

The J gene is TRBJ1-1, the V gene TRBV5-4; 10 nucleotides line up with TRBD1. CDR3 length equals 15 residues. V was clipped by 0 bases and J by 5 bases; unmatched bases: 4. Germline CDR1 SGHNT, CDR2 YYREEE (reference sequence). The DNA for the CDR3 is TGTGCCAGCAGCTTGGTCGGGACAGGGGTAACTGAAGCTTTCTTT. It yields the protein CASSLVGTGVTEAFF.

The rearrangement joins TRBV6-6 to TRBJ2-5; 9 bases map to TRBD2. Per germline, CDR1 MNHNY and CDR2 SVGAGI (reference sequence). V dropped 2 bases and J dropped 5; count of bases not matched to a gene: 9. This CDR3 spans 16 amino acids. This CDR3 reads CASSYAGVAGEETQYF. The CDR3 coding sequence is TGTGCCAGCAGTTACGCGGGGGTAGCGGGAGAGGAGACCCAGTACTTC.

The rearrangement uses TRBV19 and TRBJ1-5; the match to TRBD1 covers 9 bases. The CDR3 is made up of 16 amino acids. Germline V lookup: CDR1 LNHDA, CDR2 SQIVND (reference sequence). V was pared by 6 bases and J by 3 bases, with 9 bases of the junction left unmatched. CDR3 protein: CASSRQGELYNQPQHF. CDR3 DNA: TGTGCCAGTAGCAGACAGGGGGAACTCTACAATCAGCCCCAGCATTTT.

The chain combines TRBV10-1 with TRBJ2-3; D is possibly TRBD2 (6 bases). The CDR3 is made up of 15 amino acids. The germline gives CDR1 WNHNN, CDR2 SYGVQD (reference sequence). The ends were cut back, 3 bases at V and 0 bases at J, with 10 bases in the middle. CDR3 region: CASSESGHSTDTQYF. CDR3 in DNA: TGCGCCAGCAGTGAAAGCGGGCACAGCACAGATACGCAGTATTTT.

This clone was observed once. J is TRBJ2-7 and V is TRBV10-2; 13 positions agree with TRBD2. CDR3 size: 16 residues. J gave up 3 bases and V 0 bases, and 2 bases lay outside the gene matches. Germline lookup yields CDR1 WSHSY and CDR2 SAAADI. CDR3 in DNA: TGCGCCAGCAGTGAGTCCGGGACTAGCGGGATCTACGAGCAGTACTTC. It specifies CASSESGTSGIYEQYF.

The chain links TRBV28 to TRBJ2-5; D is ambiguous. TRBJ2-7 matches the DNA end more closely, so the J call is doubtful. The germline V gene encodes CDR1 MDHEN and CDR2 SYDVKM. This CDR3 region has 11 residues. CDR3 nucleotides: TGTGCCAGCACCCCAGGCTACGAGCAGTACTTC. This sequence encodes CASTPGYEQYF.